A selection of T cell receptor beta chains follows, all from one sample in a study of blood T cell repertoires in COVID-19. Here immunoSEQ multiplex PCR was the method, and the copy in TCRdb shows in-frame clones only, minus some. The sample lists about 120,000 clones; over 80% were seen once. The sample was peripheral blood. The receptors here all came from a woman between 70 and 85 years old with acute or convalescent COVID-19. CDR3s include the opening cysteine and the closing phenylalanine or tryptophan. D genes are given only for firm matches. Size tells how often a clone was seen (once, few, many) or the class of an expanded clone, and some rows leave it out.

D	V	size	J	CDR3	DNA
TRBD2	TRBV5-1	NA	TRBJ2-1	CASSPATSALYNEQFF	TGCGCCAGCAGCCCGGCAACTAGCGCCTTATACAATGAGCAGTTCTTC
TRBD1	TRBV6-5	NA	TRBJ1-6	CASSYSRWTGVSPLHF	TGTGCCAGCAGTTACTCGAGGTGGACAGGGGTTTCACCCCTCCACTTT
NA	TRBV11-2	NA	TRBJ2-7	CASSLGVGGNYEQYF	TGTGCCAGCAGCTTAGGAGTCGGGGGTAACTACGAGCAGTACTTC
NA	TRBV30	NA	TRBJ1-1	CAWMVGGWTEAFF	TGTGCCTGGATGGTCGGGGGATGGACTGAAGCTTTCTTT
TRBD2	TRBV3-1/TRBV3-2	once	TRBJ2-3	CASSKGRNGGTNTDTQYF	TGTGCCAGCAGCAAAGGAAGAAACGGGGGGACCAACACAGATACGCAGTATTTT
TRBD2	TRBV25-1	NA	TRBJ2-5	CASSQPSGGAGETQYF	TGTGCCAGCAGTCAACCCAGCGGGGGGGCCGGGGAGACCCAGTACTTC
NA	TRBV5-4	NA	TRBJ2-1	CASSLAQGSYNEQFF	TGTGCCAGCAGCTTGGCCCAGGGCTCCTACAATGAGCAGTTCTTC
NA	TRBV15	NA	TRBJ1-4	CATSRDLGQGEKLFF	TGTGCCACCAGCAGAGATTTGGGTCAGGGTGAAAAACTGTTTTTT
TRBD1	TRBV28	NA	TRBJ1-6	CASRSTGYNSPLHF	TGTGCCAGCAGATCGACAGGGTATAATTCACCCCTCCACTTT
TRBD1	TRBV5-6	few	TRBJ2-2	CASSRGQLNTGELFF	TGTGCCAGCAGCCGGGGACAGTTGAACACCGGGGAGCTGTTTTTT
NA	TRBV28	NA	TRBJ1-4	CASTQSEKLFF	TGTGCCAGCACCCAGTCCGAAAAACTGTTTTTT
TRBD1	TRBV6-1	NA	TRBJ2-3	CASSVGTGGDMPDTQYF	TGTGCCAGCAGTGTAGGGACAGGGGGGGACATGCCAGATACGCAGTATTTT
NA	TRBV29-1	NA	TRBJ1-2	CSVEDPARQLIYGYTF	TGCAGCGTTGAAGATCCCGCGAGACAGCTAATCTATGGCTACACCTTC
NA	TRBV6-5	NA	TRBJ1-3	CASRSGGNTIYF	TGTGCCAGCAGGTCCGGGGGAAACACCATATATTTT
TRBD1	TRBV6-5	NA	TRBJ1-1	CASSYSPGQGETEAFF	TGTGCCAGCAGTTACTCTCCAGGACAGGGAGAAACTGAAGCTTTCTTT
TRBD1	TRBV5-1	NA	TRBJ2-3	CASSLTGDGTDTQYF	TGCGCCAGCAGCTTGACAGGGGACGGTACAGATACGCAGTATTTT
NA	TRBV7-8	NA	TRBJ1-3	CASSFLSGNTIYF	TGTGCCAGCAGCTTCCTATCAGGAAACACCATATATTTT
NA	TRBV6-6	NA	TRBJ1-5	CASRTGHSNQPQHF	TGTGCCAGCAGGACGGGTCATAGCAATCAGCCCCAGCATTTT
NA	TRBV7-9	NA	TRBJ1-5	CASSLEQSNQPQHF	TGTGCCAGCAGCTTAGAACAGAGCAATCAGCCCCAGCATTTT
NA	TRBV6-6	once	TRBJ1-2	CASSYAGRNYGYTF	TGTGCCAGCAGTTACGCTGGCAGAAACTATGGCTACACCTTC
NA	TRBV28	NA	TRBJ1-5	CASSLGGYNNQPQHF	TGTGCCAGCAGTTTAGGGGGGTATAACAATCAGCCCCAGCATTTT
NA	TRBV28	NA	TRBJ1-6	CATWGVTYSPLHF	TGTGCCACCTGGGGGGTTACGTATTCACCCCTCCACTTT
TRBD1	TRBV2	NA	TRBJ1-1	CASSGRQGRNTEAFF	TGTGCCAGCAGTGGTAGACAGGGGCGGAACACTGAAGCTTTCTTT
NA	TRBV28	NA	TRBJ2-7	CASKEGVGSYEQYF	TGTGCCAGCAAAGAAGGGGTGGGAAGCTACGAGCAGTACTTC
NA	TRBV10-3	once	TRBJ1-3	CAISEYMGAGGNTIYF	TGTGCCATCAGTGAGTACATGGGGGCCGGAGGAAACACCATATATTTT
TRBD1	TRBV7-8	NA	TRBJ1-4	CASSPRPRDRGGVNEKLFF	TGTGCCAGCAGCCCTCGACCGCGGGACAGGGGGGGGGTTAATGAAAAACTGTTTTTT
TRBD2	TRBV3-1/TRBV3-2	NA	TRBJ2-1	CASSRSGGAHNEQFF	TGTGCCAGCAGCCGCAGCGGGGGGGCCCACAATGAGCAGTTCTTC
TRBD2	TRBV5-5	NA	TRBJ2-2	CASSYRTSGGLTGELFF	TGTGCCAGCAGCTATCGGACTAGCGGGGGGCTCACCGGGGAGCTGTTTTTT
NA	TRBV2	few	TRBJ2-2	CASSARASTGELFF	TGTGCCAGCAGTGCCCGAGCGAGCACCGGGGAGCTGTTTTTT
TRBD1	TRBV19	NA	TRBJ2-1	CPNGRERGQNEQFF	TGTCCCAACGGCCGAGAGAGGGGGCAAAATGAGCAGTTCTTC
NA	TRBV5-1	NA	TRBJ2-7	CASSLAHAGPSYEQYF	TGCGCCAGCAGCTTGGCCCACGCGGGTCCCTCCTACGAGCAGTACTTC
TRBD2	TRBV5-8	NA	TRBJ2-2	CASSSGLVGGELFF	TGTGCCAGCAGCTCAGGACTAGTAGGCGGGGAGCTGTTTTTT
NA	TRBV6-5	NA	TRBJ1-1	CASRIQGATGAEAFF	TGTGCCAGCAGAATACAGGGTGCGACTGGGGCTGAAGCTTTCTTT
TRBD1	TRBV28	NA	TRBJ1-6	CASSLTGTGGAKFSPLHF	TGTGCCAGCAGTCTGACCGGGACAGGGGGCGCGAAATTTTCACCCCTCCACTTT
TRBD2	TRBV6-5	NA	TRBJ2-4	CASRGGGRDIQYF	TGTGCCAGCAGAGGCGGGGGTCGGGACATTCAGTACTTC
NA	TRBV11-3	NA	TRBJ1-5	CASSFPLYKYSNQPQHF	TGTGCCAGCAGCTTCCCCTTATATAAATATAGCAATCAGCCCCAGCATTTT
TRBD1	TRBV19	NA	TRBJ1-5	CASSMVAGGNQPQHF	TGTGCCAGTAGTATGGTTGCAGGGGGTAATCAGCCCCAGCATTTT
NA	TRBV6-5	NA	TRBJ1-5	CASSYSAAVGNQPQHF	TGTGCCAGCAGTTACTCGGCCGCGGTAGGCAATCAGCCCCAGCATTTT
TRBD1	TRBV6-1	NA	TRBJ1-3	CASSEALGQGNTIYF	TGTGCCAGCAGTGAAGCGCTGGGACAGGGAAACACCATATATTTT
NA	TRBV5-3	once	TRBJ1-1	CARSPFMRVVGNTEAFF	TGTGCCAGAAGCCCTTTCATGAGGGTGGTTGGGAACACTGAAGCTTTCTTT
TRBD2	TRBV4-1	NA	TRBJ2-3	CASSQADLAGRDTQYF	TGCGCCAGCAGCCAAGCCGATCTAGCGGGAAGAGATACGCAGTATTTT
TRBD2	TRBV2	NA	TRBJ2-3	CASRPTSGVTDTQYF	TGTGCCAGCAGGCCGACTAGCGGGGTCACAGATACGCAGTATTTT
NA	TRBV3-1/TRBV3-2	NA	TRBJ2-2	CASSLKGGTGELFF	TGTGCCAGCAGCCTAAAAGGGGGCACCGGGGAGCTGTTTTTT
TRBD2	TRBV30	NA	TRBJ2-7	CAWRQALAGNYEQYF	TGTGCCTGGAGGCAGGCATTAGCGGGTAACTACGAGCAGTACTTC
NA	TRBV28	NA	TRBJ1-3	CASSFGDSETIYF	TGTGCCAGCAGTTTCGGGGATAGTGAGACCATATATTTT
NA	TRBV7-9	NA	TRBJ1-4	CASSPRQATNEKLFF	TGTGCCAGCAGCCCGAGACAGGCAACTAATGAAAAACTGTTTTTT
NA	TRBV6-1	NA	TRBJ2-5	CASSEGYTQETQYF	TGTGCCAGCAGTGAAGGGTACACCCAAGAGACCCAGTACTTC
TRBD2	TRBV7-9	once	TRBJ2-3	CATRSRTGGITDTQYF	TGTGCCACCCGGTCCAGGACGGGGGGAATCACAGATACGCAGTATTTT
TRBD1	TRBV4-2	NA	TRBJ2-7	CASSQEGRQGVAYEQYF	TGTGCCAGCAGCCAAGAAGGGAGACAGGGGGTGGCCTACGAGCAGTACTTC
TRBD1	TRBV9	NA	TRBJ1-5	CASSVQGEGNQPQHF	TGTGCCAGCAGCGTACAGGGGGAAGGTAATCAGCCCCAGCATTTT
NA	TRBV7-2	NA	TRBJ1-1	CASSLVSQRGAFF	TGTGCCAGCAGCTTAGTTTCTCAAAGGGGAGCTTTCTTT
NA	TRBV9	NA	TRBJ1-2	CASSAQARGSGYTF	TGTGCCAGCAGCGCCCAAGCCCGAGGGTCGGGCTACACCTTC
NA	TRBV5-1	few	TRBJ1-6	CASSTQTGPGNSPLHF	TGCGCCAGCAGCACCCAGACAGGTCCCGGTAATTCACCCCTCCACTTT